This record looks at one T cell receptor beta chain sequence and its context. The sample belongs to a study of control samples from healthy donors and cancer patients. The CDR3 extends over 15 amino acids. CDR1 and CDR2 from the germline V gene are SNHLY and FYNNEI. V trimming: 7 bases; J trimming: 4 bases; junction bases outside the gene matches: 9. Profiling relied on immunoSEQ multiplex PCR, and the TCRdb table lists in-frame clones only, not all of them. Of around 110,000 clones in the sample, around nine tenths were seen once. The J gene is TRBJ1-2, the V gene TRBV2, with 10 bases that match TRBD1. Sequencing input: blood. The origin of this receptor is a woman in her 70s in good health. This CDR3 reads CASNRGQGLGYGYTF. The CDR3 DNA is TGTGCCAGCAATAGGGGACAGGGGTTAGGCTATGGCTACACCTTC. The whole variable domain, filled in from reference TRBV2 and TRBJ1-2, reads EPEVTQTPSHQVTQMGQEVILRCVPISNHLYFYWYRQILGQKVEFLVSFYNNEISEKSEIFDDQFSVERPDGSNFTLKIRSTKLEDSAMYFCASNRGQGLGYGYTFGSGTRLTVV.